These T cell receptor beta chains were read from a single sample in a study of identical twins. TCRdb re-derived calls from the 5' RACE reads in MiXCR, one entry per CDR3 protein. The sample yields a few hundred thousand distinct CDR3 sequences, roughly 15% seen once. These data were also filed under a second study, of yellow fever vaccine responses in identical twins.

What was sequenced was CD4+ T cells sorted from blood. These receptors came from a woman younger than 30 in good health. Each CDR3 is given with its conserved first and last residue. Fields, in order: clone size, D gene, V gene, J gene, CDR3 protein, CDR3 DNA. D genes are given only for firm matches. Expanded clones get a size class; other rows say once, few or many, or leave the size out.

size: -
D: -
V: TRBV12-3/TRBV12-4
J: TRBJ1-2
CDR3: CASSPSLGLTTNGYTF
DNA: TGTGCCAGCAGTCCCTCCCTGGGCCTAACAACCAATGGCTACACCTTC

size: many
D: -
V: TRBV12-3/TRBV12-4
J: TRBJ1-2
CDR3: CASRRMTVSYGYTF
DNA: TGTGCCAGCAGACGAATGACAGTTTCTTATGGCTACACCTTC

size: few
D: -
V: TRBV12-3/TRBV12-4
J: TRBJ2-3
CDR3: CASSLRDSRTDTQYF
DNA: TGTGCCAGCAGTTTGAGAGACTCCCGCACAGATACGCAGTATTTT

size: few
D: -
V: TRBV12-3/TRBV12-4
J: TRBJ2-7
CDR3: CASSSGPPSEQYF
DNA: TGTGCCAGCAGTTCCGGACCCCCCAGCGAGCAGTACTTC

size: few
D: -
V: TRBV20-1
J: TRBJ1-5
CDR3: CSASGTINQPQHF
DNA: TGCAGTGCCTCCGGGACAATAAATCAGCCCCAGCATTTT

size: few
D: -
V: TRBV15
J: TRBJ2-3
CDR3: CATSRVTTDTQYF
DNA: TGTGCCACCAGCAGAGTCACCACAGATACGCAGTATTTT

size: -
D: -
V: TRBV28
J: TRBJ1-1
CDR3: CASSLPGEEAFF
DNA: TGTGCCAGCAGTTTGCCAGGGGAGGAAGCTTTCTTT

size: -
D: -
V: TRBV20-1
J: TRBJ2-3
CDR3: CSARTPSTDTQYF
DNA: TGCAGTGCTAGGACACCTAGCACAGATACGCAGTATTTT

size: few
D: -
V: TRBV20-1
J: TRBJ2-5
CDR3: CSATGVQETQYF
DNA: TGCAGTGCTACAGGGGTTCAAGAGACCCAGTACTTC

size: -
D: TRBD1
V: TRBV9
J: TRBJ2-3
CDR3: CASSQGQSTDTQYF
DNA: TGTGCCAGCAGCCAGGGACAGAGCACAGATACGCAGTATTTT

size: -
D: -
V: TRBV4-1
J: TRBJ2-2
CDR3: CASTSSFYDRNTGELFF
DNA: TGCGCCAGCACTTCATCCTTCTACGACAGAAACACCGGGGAGCTGTTTTTT

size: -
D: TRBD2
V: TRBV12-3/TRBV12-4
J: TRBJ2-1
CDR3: CASRHPGLAHNEQFF
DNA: TGTGCCAGCAGGCATCCGGGACTAGCTCACAATGAGCAGTTCTTC

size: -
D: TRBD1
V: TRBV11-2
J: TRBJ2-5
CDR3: CASSRILSGGRGGPETQYF
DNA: TGTGCCAGCAGCCGTATTTTAAGTGGGGGTAGAGGGGGCCCTGAGACCCAGTACTTC

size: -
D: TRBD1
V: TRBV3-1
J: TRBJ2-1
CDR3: CASSPGQGLGQFF
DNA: TGTGCCAGCAGCCCCGGACAGGGGTTAGGGCAGTTCTTC

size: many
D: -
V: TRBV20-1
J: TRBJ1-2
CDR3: CSAPQTATGYTF
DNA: TGCAGTGCTCCTCAGACTGCGACCGGCTACACCTTC

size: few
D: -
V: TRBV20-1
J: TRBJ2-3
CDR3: CSAPLGQFSTDTQYF
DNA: TGCAGTGCTCCCCTCGGACAGTTCAGCACAGATACGCAGTATTTT

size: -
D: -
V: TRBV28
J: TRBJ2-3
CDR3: CASSPNRGGPLPDTQYF
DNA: TGTGCCAGCAGCCCGAATAGAGGAGGGCCTCTCCCAGATACGCAGTATTTT

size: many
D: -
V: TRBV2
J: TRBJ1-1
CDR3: CASSIDSNTEAFF
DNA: TGTGCCAGCAGCATTGACAGTAACACTGAAGCTTTCTTT

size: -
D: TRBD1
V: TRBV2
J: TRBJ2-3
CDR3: CASSVTGARDTQYF
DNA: TGTGCCAGCAGTGTGACAGGGGCCAGAGATACGCAGTATTTT

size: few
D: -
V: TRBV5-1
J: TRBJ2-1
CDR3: CASSLGPFDTYNEQFF
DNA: TGCGCCAGCAGCTTGGGTCCTTTCGACACCTACAATGAGCAGTTCTTC

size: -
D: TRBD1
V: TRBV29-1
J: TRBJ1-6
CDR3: CSVMTGGKGSPLHF
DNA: TGCAGCGTGATGACAGGGGGAAAGGGTTCACCCCTCCACTTT

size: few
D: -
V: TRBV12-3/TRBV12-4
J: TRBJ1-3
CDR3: CASSTGNSFSGNTIYF
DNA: TGTGCCAGCAGTACCGGCAATTCCTTCTCTGGAAACACCATATATTTT

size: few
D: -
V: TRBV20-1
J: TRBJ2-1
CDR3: CSATRQASEQFF
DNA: TGCAGTGCCACCCGACAGGCTAGTGAGCAGTTCTTC

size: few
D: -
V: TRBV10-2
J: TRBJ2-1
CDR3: CASSGKSPSSYNEQFF
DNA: TGCGCCAGCAGTGGCAAGTCGCCTAGCTCCTACAATGAGCAGTTCTTC

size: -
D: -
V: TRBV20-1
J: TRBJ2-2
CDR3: CCARGPQGSGAGELFF
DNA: TGCTGTGCTAGAGGCCCGCAGGGGTCTGGAGCCGGGGAGCTGTTTTTT